This T cell receptor (beta chain) was captured by sequencing in a study of cytotoxic CD8 clonotypes in ibrutinib-treated CLL. Study-wide context: Each sample contained, on average, about 250,000 productive templates and some 90,000 productive rearrangements. Overall study results and limits: Patients had baseline clonality above age-matched healthy donors, and this clonality moved with circulating CD8+ T-cell counts.

This clone has just a few counts. The antigen is not known. Only in-frame clones appear in the TCRdb table, and some are missing; sequencing was by immunoSEQ multiplex PCR. Seen here are some 25,000 clones, approximately 71% observed once, and the top ten hold 45% to 60%. Cryopreserved PBMCs supplied roughly 2 micrograms of genomic DNA for TCR beta libraries. The CDR3 is 12 amino acids. Germline V lookup: CDR1 SEHNR, CDR2 FQNEAQ (reference sequence). V was pared by 3 bases and J by 8 bases, with 10 bases between. This specimen consisted of PBMCs, obtained at disease progression, from a patient treated with ibrutinib. The receptor's source is a human donor with chronic lymphocytic leukemia. J is TRBJ1-2 and V is TRBV7-9; maybe TRBD1 (6 bases). This CDR3 reads CASSLDSRGYTF. The DNA of the CDR3 is TGTGCCAGCAGCTTGGACAGCAGGGGCTACACCTTC.